This T cell receptor beta chain was captured by sequencing in a study of T cell changes during pregnancy in multiple sclerosis. Assay: immunoSEQ multiplex PCR; the TCRdb copy retains only in-frame clones and omits some. The sample holds about 79,000 clones, about nine tenths seen once. The CDR3 runs to 15 residues. The germline CDR1 and CDR2 sequences are MNHEY and SVGAGI. With 2 bases clipped from V and 6 bases from J, the junction kept 6 bases outside the gene matches. This chain joins TRBV6-5 and TRBJ2-1; 8 bases line up with TRBD2. This sequence originates from a female donor with multiple sclerosis, enrolled in a pregnancy study. This specimen was CD4+ T cells from peripheral blood mononuclear cells, taken in the second trimester of pregnancy. Here the CDR3 reads CASSYTGGGSNEQFF. CDR3 bases: TGTGCCAGCAGTTACACGGGGGGGGGCTCCAATGAGCAGTTCTTC.